The clone carrying this TCR beta chain was seen repeatedly, ten times or more. Germline loops: CDR1 DFQATT, CDR2 SNEGSKA (reference sequence). The CDR3 is made up of 15 amino acids. V was pared by 1 base and J by 5 bases, with 17 bases between. Amplification of TCR beta CDR3 regions was performed using RNA transcripts as template. TCR CDR3 underwent first-round RT-PCR with the HTBI primer set. One entry per CDR3 protein, called by TCRdb with MiXCR from the multiplex PCR reads. The sample includes fewer than 550,000 distinct CDR3 sequences, approximately 14% seen only once; the top ten take approximately 8%. The data stem from a study of T cells in Graves' hyperthyroidism and ophthalmopathy. Orbital computed tomography and thyroid ultrasound, together with serum TRAb and thyroxine and clinical symptoms, were used for diagnoses.

This chain links TRBV20-1 with TRBJ2-5; D may be TRBD1 or TRBD2 (5 bases each). The sequence was obtained from a woman younger than 35 with Graves' hyperthyroidism. The sequenced sample was blood. CDR3 DNA: TGCAGTGCTAGAGCTTCACGGGACGCTAGCGAGACCCAGTACTTC. This translates into CSARASRDASETQYF.